One T cell receptor beta chain is described in this entry. Generated by immunoSEQ multiplex PCR, the TCRdb table keeps only in-frame clones and is missing some. Among about 99,000 clones listed, nearly 90% were seen once. The data derive from a study of blood T cell repertoires in COVID-19. The overall study: Material from acute and convalescent COVID-19 was sourced from the United States, Italy and Spain. The cDNA or gDNA used as material had been derived from T cells, B-cell-depleted T cells, or PBMCs.

Trimming cost V 1 base and J 0 bases, with 7 bases left between them. This CDR3 is built from 15 residues. Germline values: CDR1 MGHDK, CDR2 SYGVNS. The clonotype originates from a man between 45 and 60 years old in a cohort sampled during active COVID-19. This chain uses TRBV25-1 with TRBJ2-1; D ambiguous. The sequencing sample was made of peripheral blood. This chain's CDR3 is CASSESSSSYNEQFF. The DNA for the CDR3 is TGTGCCAGCAGTGAATCCTCCAGCTCCTACAATGAGCAGTTCTTC.